Here is one TCR beta chain with its context. Its specificity is unknown. The CDR3 contains 14 residues. The V end lost 3 bases, the J end lost 8 bases, and 14 bases lay between the germline ends. The germline V gene has CDR1 SEHNR and CDR2 FQNEAQ (reference sequence). Generated by immunoSEQ multiplex PCR, the TCRdb table keeps only in-frame clones and is missing some. The sample contains under 250,000 clones, around 90% of which appear only once. The sample originates from a study of cytomegalovirus exposure and HLA in healthy donors. Study outcomes and limitations: The authors enumerated some 170 TCR beta chains as linked to cytomegalovirus. Most sequenced TCRs were rare (though some public TCRs occurred in many donors).

The gene calls are TRBV7-9 and TRBJ1-5, with unresolved D. Sequenced: PBMCs. The sequence was collected from a woman aged 18-29 years in good health and CMV-seronegative. This chain's CDR3 is CASSLVGAREPQHF. The CDR3 nucleotides are TGTGCCAGCAGCTTGGTAGGCGCGCGGGAGCCCCAGCATTTT.